What follows describes a single TCR beta chain. Its antigen is as yet unknown. The record originates from a study of cytomegalovirus exposure and HLA in healthy donors. Study-level findings and limits: One later analysis, an examination of the roughly 130 validation repertoires, found that first-cohort TCR clusters tended to co-occur in them.

There are 13 residues in the CDR3. V was shortened by 5 bases and J by 2 bases, with 9 bases between the two germline ends. Germline assignment: CDR1 SQVTM and CDR2 ANQGSEA. The protocol was immunoSEQ multiplex PCR, while the TCRdb copy is restricted to in-frame clones and leaves out a portion. The sample lists fewer than 200,000 clones, roughly 89% occurring once. This TCR was recovered from a woman aged 18-30 years in good health and CMV-seropositive. This chain links TRBV29-1 with TRBJ2-2; no clear D. Specimen: PBMCs. The chain's CDR3 is CSVLLENTGELFF. The CDR3 DNA sequence: TGCAGCGTTCTGCTAGAAAACACCGGGGAGCTGTTTTTT.